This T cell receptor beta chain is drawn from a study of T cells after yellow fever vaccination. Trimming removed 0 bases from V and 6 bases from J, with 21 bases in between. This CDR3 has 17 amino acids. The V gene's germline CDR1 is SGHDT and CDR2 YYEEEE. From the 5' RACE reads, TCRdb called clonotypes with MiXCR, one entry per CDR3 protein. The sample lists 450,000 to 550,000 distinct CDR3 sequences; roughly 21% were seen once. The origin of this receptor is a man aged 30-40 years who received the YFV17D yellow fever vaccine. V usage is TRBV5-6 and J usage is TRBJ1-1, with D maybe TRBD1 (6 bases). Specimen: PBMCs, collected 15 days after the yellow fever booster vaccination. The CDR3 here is CASSLGLKIFSGAEAFF. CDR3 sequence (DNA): TGTGCCAGCAGCTTGGGGCTTAAGATCTTTTCAGGGGCTGAAGCTTTCTTT.